This T cell receptor beta chain was identified in a study of shared clonotypes between healthy human individuals. Background on the study: Three plates were used per donor for CD4 naive, three for CD4 memory, two for CD8 naive and one for CD8 memory.

CDR1 is MDHEN and CDR2 is SYDVKM in the germline V gene. The germline V and J ends were trimmed by 5 bases and 1 base, with 14 bases remaining between them. This CDR3 has 15 residues. Positive CCR7 selection of CD45RO-negative cells yielded the naive CD8 cells, and terminally differentiated effector memory CD45RA+ cells were excluded. Overall study findings and caveats: Clonotype sharing across donors was expected to vary with sequencing depth. In this cohort, only blood was sampled, and tissue repertoires likely differ. Sharing across four donors was highest in naive CD4 (approximately 5%) and lowest in memory CD8 (approximately 0.4%).

The protocol was immunoSEQ multiplex PCR, while the TCRdb copy is restricted to in-frame clones and leaves out a portion. The sample includes a few million clones, 93% seen only once; the top ten take about 1.7%. A word on this clone: Its antigen is unknown.

The gene calls are TRBV28 and TRBJ1-1; weak D call: TRBD1 (6 bases). The clonotype comes from a man in his late teens or twenties in good health. Some clones in this sample may be carry-over from other donors' samples. The sequencing input was naive CD8+ T cells from PBMCs. The CDR3 sequence: CASSPRVGQNTEAFF. The CDR3 region has the DNA TGTGCCAGCAGTCCCAGGGTGGGACAGAACACTGAAGCTTTCTTT.